Each of the 18 T cell receptor beta chains below was sequenced from the same sample in a study of blood T cell repertoires in COVID-19. Sequencing used immunoSEQ multiplex PCR; TCRdb keeps in-frame clones, though not all of them. In the table there are more than 250,000 clones, approximately 86% of which are singletons. The material sequenced was peripheral blood. The receptors originated from a woman aged 25 to 39 who had recovered from COVID-19.

The chain has TRBV7-8 and TRBJ2-5; TRBD1 is a possible D gene (5 bases). The CDR3 sequence is 20 residues long. Germline V gene data show CDR1 as SGHVS and CDR2 as FQNEAQ. The germline V and J ends were trimmed by 0 bases and 0 bases, with 23 bases remaining between them. The CDR3 nucleotides read TGTGCCAGCAGCTTAGCGCACAAGGGGCGTGTAGGAGTCGACCAAGAGACCCAGTACTTC. Its translation: CASSLAHKGRVGVDQETQYF.

The genes are TRBV7-2 and TRBJ2-1, with 9 bases aligning to TRBD2. In germline, CDR1 is SGHTA, CDR2 FQGNSA. V dropped 0 bases and J dropped 7; count of bases not matched to a gene: 10. The CDR3 loop spans 17 amino acids. CDR3 sequence reads: CASSLALLAGGLNEQFF. CDR3 coding DNA: TGTGCCAGCAGCTTAGCGCTGTTGGCGGGGGGGCTTAATGAGCAGTTCTTC.

The chain couples TRBV10-1 to TRBJ2-3, with 10 nucleotides matching TRBD2. The J segment lost 2 bases and the V segment lost 2 bases, leaving 7 bases of the junction unmatched. CDR3 length: 17 amino acids. Germline-derived CDR1 and CDR2 are WNHNN and SYGVQD (reference sequence). CDR3 DNA: TGCGCCAGCAGTGAGGCTAGCGGGGGCCCCCTCACAGATACGCAGTATTTT. Its protein product is CASSEASGGPLTDTQYF.

This chain connects TRBV2 to TRBJ1-1, with 7 positions matching TRBD1. Trimming at V came to 8 bases and at J to 6 bases, leaving 9 bases not matched to a gene. The CDR3 runs to 13 residues. Germline CDR1 and CDR2: SNHLY and FYNNEI. This CDR3 is CASSQGGFAEAFF. Written as DNA, the CDR3 is TGTGCCAGCTCTCAGGGGGGTTTTGCTGAAGCTTTCTTT.

To note about this clone: One end of the junction does not line up with germline, which may come from a read error. This sequence joins TRBV6-5 and TRBJ1-6, with 7 bases aligning to TRBD1. The CDR3 runs 14 residues. Germline V gene sequence: CDR1 MNHEY, CDR2 SVGAGI. CDR3 sequence (DNA): TGTGTCAGCAGCCAACAGGGGCATAATTCACCCCTCCACTTT. The encoded protein is CVSSQQGHNSPLHF.

This chain uses TRBV24-1 with TRBJ2-2, with D unresolved. There are 15 residues in the CDR3. V lost 0 bases and J 3 bases, leaving 7 bases between the germline ends. Germline loops: CDR1 KGHDR, CDR2 SFDVKD. The CDR3 coding sequence is TGTGCCACCAGTGATTTGAGAGGAGACACCGGGGAGCTGTTTTTT. Amino acid sequence: CATSDLRGDTGELFF.

This clone showed up just a few times. The chain is built from TRBV4-2 and TRBJ2-7; TRBD1 aligns across 8 bases. Germline V gene data show CDR1 as LGHNA and CDR2 as YNFKEQ. The CDR3 length is 13 residues. V dropped 2 bases and J dropped 4; count of bases not matched to a gene: 1. The CDR3 region has the DNA TGTGCCAGCAGCCAAAACAGGGGGTACGAGCAGTACTTC. Translation gives CASSQNRGYEQYF.

The rearrangement uses TRBV18 and TRBJ2-3; TRBD2 matches at 8 bases. This CDR3 has 16 residues. Per germline, CDR1 KGHSH and CDR2 LQKENI. After removal of 3 bases from V and 2 bases from J, the junction contained 7 bases not matched to a gene. CDR3 region: CASSPGAGGATDTQYF. The DNA of the CDR3 is TGTGCCAGCTCACCGGGGGCGGGAGGTGCCACAGATACGCAGTATTTT. Filled out from reference TRBV18 and TRBJ2-3, the complete variable domain reads NAGVMQNPRHLVRRRGQEARLRCSPMKGHSHVYWYRQLPEEGLKFMVYLQKENIIDESGMPKERFSAEFPKEGPSILRIQQVVRGDSAAYFCASSPGAGGATDTQYFGPGTRLTVL.

The V gene is TRBV10-3, the J gene TRBJ2-5; 8 nucleotides match TRBD2. CDR1 ENHRY and CDR2 SYGVKD come from the germline V gene. The CDR3 contains 13 residues. V lost 6 bases, J lost 5 bases, and 5 bases stayed unmatched. CDR3: CAIRGTRSETQYF. CDR3 DNA sequence: TGTGCCATCAGAGGGACTAGAAGCGAGACCCAGTACTTC.

The V and J genes are TRBV15 and TRBJ2-3, with TRBD2 as a possible D gene (5 bases). This CDR3 is built from 16 residues. Trimming pared 0 bases from V and 6 bases from J, leaving 16 bases between. From germline, CDR1 is LNHNV and CDR2 YYDKDF (reference sequence). DNA of the CDR3: TGTGCCACCAGCAGAGATTTCAGCCTGAGCGGTGATACGCAGTATTTT. Translating gives CATSRDFSLSGDTQYF. The full variable domain, with the rest looked up from reference TRBV15 and TRBJ2-3, is DAMVIQNPRYQVTQFGKPVTLSCSQTLNHNVMYWYQQKSSQAPKLLFHYYDKDFNNEADTPDNFQSRRPNTSFCFLDIRSPGLGDTAMYLCATSRDFSLSGDTQYFGPGTRLTVL.

The CDR3 sequence is CASSRTLKAFF. The CDR3 DNA sequence: TGTGCCAGCAGTCGGACACTTAAGGCCTTCTTC. The chain is built from TRBV28 and TRBJ2-1, with D possibly TRBD1 on 5 matching bases. This CDR3 has 11 residues. Trimming removed 5 bases from V and 16 bases from J, with 15 bases in between. Germline CDR1 and CDR2: MDHEN and SYDVKM.

J is TRBJ1-1 and V is TRBV5-1, with D possibly TRBD1 on 6 matching bases. The germline V gene encodes CDR1 SGHRS and CDR2 YFSETQ. The CDR3 is 13 amino acids. Trimming removed 7 bases at V and 5 bases at J, with 15 bases between. The CDR3 DNA follows: TGCGCCAGCCAGGGGCAGGGCTTAACTGAAGCTTTCTTT. Amino acid sequence: CASQGQGLTEAFF.

The rearrangement links TRBV7-2 to TRBJ2-7, with TRBD2 identical over 8 bases. The CDR3 sequence is 14 residues long. The J segment lost 0 bases and the V segment lost 4 bases, leaving 2 bases of the junction unmatched. CDR1 is SGHTA, CDR2 FQGNSA, per germline. The CDR3 nucleotides are TGTGCCAGCAGCTCGGGGGGGTCCTCCTACGAGCAGTACTTC. Translation: CASSSGGSSYEQYF.

This clone has more than one count but fewer than ten. This chain connects TRBV27 to TRBJ1-6; 7 nucleotides line up with TRBD1. With 4 bases clipped from V and 6 bases from J, the junction kept 6 bases outside the gene matches. This CDR3 comprises 15 residues. Germline lookup yields CDR1 MNHEY and CDR2 SMNVEV (reference sequence). The CDR3 here is CASSWAGTVNSPLHF. DNA for the CDR3: TGTGCCAGCAGTTGGGCCGGGACAGTTAATTCACCCCTCCACTTT.

This clone was counted a single time. The V call is TRBV3-1 (or the pseudogene TRBV3-2), the J call TRBJ2-1, with D hard to call. The ends were cut back, 0 bases at V and 7 bases at J, with 10 bases in the middle. The CDR3 runs 14 residues. Germline values: CDR1 LGHDT, CDR2 YNNKEL (reference sequence). The CDR3 DNA reads TGTGCCAGCAGCCAAGATAGCCAACCGAATGAGCAGTTCTTC. As protein: CASSQDSQPNEQFF.

This sequence joins TRBV5-1 and TRBJ1-3; TRBD1 aligns across 7 bases. The germline gives CDR1 SGHRS, CDR2 YFSETQ. Germline trimming cut 4 bases from V and 1 base from J; bases unmatched to any gene: 5. The CDR3 has 15 amino acids. The CDR3 DNA reads TGCGCCAGCAGCCCCGGGGGACAGTCTGGAAACACCATATATTTT. It specifies CASSPGGQSGNTIYF.

This clone came up a few times. The chain joins TRBV7-9 to TRBJ1-1; no reliable D call. Germline values: CDR1 SEHNR, CDR2 FQNEAQ (reference sequence). V was clipped by 3 bases and J by 5 bases, with 22 bases between them. The CDR3 spans 17 residues. CDR3: CASSLTLSRRTRTEAFF. Here the CDR3 DNA reads TGTGCCAGCAGCTTGACACTGTCACGAAGAACAAGAACTGAAGCTTTCTTT. The complete variable domain, with remaining parts taken from reference TRBV7-9 and TRBJ1-1, reads DTGVSQNPRHKITKRGQNVTFRCDPISEHNRLYWYRQTLGQGPEFLTYFQNEAQLEKSRLLSDRFSAERPKGSFSTLEIQRTEQGDSAMYLCASSLTLSRRTRTEAFFGQGTRLTVV.

The DNA for the CDR3 is TGCGCCAGCAGCCCCATATTGGGACTAGCGGGAATAAGGGATGAGCAGTTCTTC. It is translated as CASSPILGLAGIRDEQFF. The genes are TRBV4-1 and TRBJ2-1; 13 bases fit TRBD2. The V segment lost 4 bases and the J segment 8 bases; nucleotides outside the gene matches: 14. CDR3 length equals 18 residues. The germline gives CDR1 MGHRA, CDR2 YSYEKL.